This TCR beta chain was identified during a study of cytomegalovirus exposure and HLA in healthy donors. Whole-study results and caveats: A later analysis reportedly found fewer N-insertions in an Asian-associated ancestry cluster than the roughly 670-donor mean. Beyond CMV serostatus, there was no information to go on about immune exposure.

The CDR3 has 15 amino acids. Germline CDR1 and CDR2: SGHRS and YFSETQ. V lost 4 bases, J lost 4 bases, and 14 bases lay in between. Details on this clone: Antigen specificity is unknown.

Although they were nominally healthy when sampled, donors likely had unrecorded immune exposures. Use of 60 Vbeta and 13 Jbeta primers characterized the PCR. Produced via immunoSEQ multiplex PCR; TCRdb's table is partial and in-frame only. The sample totals 60,000 to 85,000 clones. Sequencing used PBMCs. V usage is TRBV5-1 and J usage is TRBJ2-2, with D possibly being TRBD1 (5 bases). The receptor comes from a man aged 50-59 years in good health and CMV-seropositive. CDR3 sequence: CASSPKTDSTGELFF. In nucleotides, the CDR3 is TGCGCCAGCAGCCCCAAGACAGACTCCACCGGGGAGCTGTTTTTT.